The next 30 T cell receptor beta chains were all read from a single sample in a study of OX40 agonist ivuxolimab in advanced cancers. Measured with immunoSEQ multiplex PCR; TCRdb has only the in-frame clones, and not every one. In the table there are roughly 42,000 clones, 90% to 95% of which are singletons. Sequenced material: CD4+ or CD8+ T cells sorted from blood, taken in a trial of the OX40 agonist ivuxolimab. The receptors were gathered from an adult with an advanced solid tumor such as melanoma, head and neck, liver or kidney cancer.

The chain links TRBV19 to TRBJ1-5, with D possibly being TRBD1 (6 bases). This CDR3 region has 15 residues. The germline V gene encodes CDR1 LNHDA and CDR2 SQIVND (reference sequence). Trimming took 9 bases from V and 4 from J, leaving 19 bases between them. CDR3 protein: CASDIGGRANQPQHF. In DNA form, the CDR3 reads TGTGCCAGCGATATAGGGGGGCGTGCGAATCAGCCCCAGCATTTT. Full variable domain (rest looked up from reference TRBV19 and TRBJ1-5): DGGITQSPKYLFRKEGQNVTLSCEQNLNHDAMYWYRQDPGQGLRLIYYSQIVNDFQKGDIAEGYSVSREKKESFPLTVTSAQKNPTAFYLCASDIGGRANQPQHFGDGTRLSIL.

The CDR3 DNA reads TGTGCCAGCAGCATCGGGACAGGGGACGCTGGCGAGCAGTACTTC. Encoded protein: CASSIGTGDAGEQYF. This chain links TRBV9 with TRBJ2-7; TRBD1 matches 10 bases. With 4 bases clipped from V and 6 bases from J, the junction kept 10 bases outside the gene matches. Germline V gene lookup returns CDR1 SGDLS and CDR2 YYNGEE. The CDR3 length is 15 residues.

V gene TRBV6-5 combines with J gene TRBJ1-6; D is unresolved. Germline lookup yields CDR1 MNHEY and CDR2 SVGAGI. Trimming left V 2 bases short and J 5 bases short, with 13 bases between. The CDR3 has 16 amino acids. Here the CDR3 DNA reads TGTGCCAGCAGTTACGGTCGGTTGGCCAATAATTCACCCCTCCACTTT. It yields the protein CASSYGRLANNSPLHF.

This clone was detected only a few times. V gene TRBV30 combines with J gene TRBJ1-3; D not certain. V lost 7 bases, J lost 0 bases, and 4 bases lay in between. Germline V lookup: CDR1 GTSNPN, CDR2 SVGIG (reference sequence). The CDR3 has 11 residues. The CDR3 is CALNSGNTIYF. CDR3 coding DNA: TGTGCCTTAAACTCTGGAAACACCATATATTTT.

With regard to this clone: In the same sample, other DNA sequences code for this CDR3. This chain links TRBV28 with TRBJ1-5, with unresolved D. The CDR3 contains 14 residues. Deletions cut 5 bases from V and 4 bases from J, with 12 bases between. Germline V gene lookup returns CDR1 MDHEN and CDR2 SYDVKM. The CDR3 DNA is TGTGCCAGCAGTCCTCCGGGGTCTAATCAGCCCCAGCATTTT. It encodes CASSPPGSNQPQHF.

The chain employs TRBV11-2 and TRBJ2-3; 11 positions match TRBD2. V shed 5 bases, J shed 5 bases, and the junction held 6 bases outside the gene matches. Germline V lookup: CDR1 SGHAT, CDR2 FQNNGV. This CDR3 is built from 15 residues. The CDR3: CASSADGLAGDTQYF. CDR3 bases: TGTGCCAGCAGCGCCGACGGACTAGCGGGAGATACGCAGTATTTT.

The chain couples TRBV29-1 to TRBJ2-1; maybe TRBD2 (6 bases). Germline lookup yields CDR1 SQVTM and CDR2 ANQGSEA. This CDR3 has 12 amino acids. The V end lost 7 bases, the J end lost 9 bases, and 16 bases lay between the germline ends. CDR3 amino acids: CSAWGVAGEQFF. CDR3 DNA: TGCAGCGCCTGGGGGGTAGCTGGTGAGCAGTTCTTC.

The gene calls are TRBV7-9 and TRBJ1-4, with a weak D call TRBD1 (5 bases). Germline loops: CDR1 SEHNR, CDR2 FQNEAQ (reference sequence). Trimming removed 0 bases at V and 4 bases at J, with 12 bases between. The CDR3 is made up of 16 amino acids. CDR3 sequence (DNA): TGTGCCAGCAGCTTAGCACAGGAGGGGATTAATGAAAAACTGTTTTTT. It encodes CASSLAQEGINEKLFF.

Comments on this clone: The same CDR3 is also encoded by other DNA sequences in this sample. The chain has TRBV9 and TRBJ1-1; D uncertain. The CDR3 extends over 13 amino acids. CDR1 is SGDLS, CDR2 YYNGEE, per germline. V was clipped by 0 bases and J by 3 bases, with 6 bases between them. The CDR3 region has the DNA TGTGCCAGCAGCGTAGGCGGGTACACTGAAGCTTTCTTT. Translating gives CASSVGGYTEAFF.

V and J are TRBV6-5 and TRBJ1-2, with a possible D match to TRBD1 (5 bases). In germline, CDR1 is MNHEY, CDR2 SVGAGI. The CDR3 length is 13 residues. V was clipped by 0 bases and J by 4 bases, with 6 bases between them. The CDR3 DNA is TGTGCCAGCAGTTACTCGGGGGGCTATGGCTACACCTTC. It yields the protein CASSYSGGYGYTF.

The chain is built from TRBV19 and TRBJ1-5; D is perhaps TRBD1 (5 bases). V was shortened by 7 bases and J by 2 bases, with 12 bases between the two germline ends. The CDR3 runs to 14 residues. Looked up from germline, CDR1 is LNHDA and CDR2 is SQIVND (reference sequence). CDR3 loop: CASTSLTGNQPQHF. CDR3 sequence (DNA): TGTGCCAGTACCTCCTTGACAGGCAATCAGCCCCAGCATTTT.

The chain employs TRBV16 and TRBJ2-5; D unresolved. Trimming stripped 5 bases from V and 0 bases from J, with 10 bases between. The germline V gene has CDR1 KGHSY and CDR2 FQNENV. This CDR3 has 14 amino acids. The CDR3 bases are TGTGCCAGCAGCTTCAACCCGTACCAAGAGACCCAGTACTTC. Encoded protein: CASSFNPYQETQYF.

The chain is built from TRBV28 and TRBJ2-7; 7 bases are a match to TRBD1. The germline CDR1 and CDR2 sequences are MDHEN and SYDVKM. This CDR3 region has 12 residues. With 10 bases clipped from V and 4 bases from J, the junction kept 7 bases outside the gene matches. The CDR3 nucleotides are TGTGCCACTTCACAGGGGATATACGAGCAGTACTTC. The encoded protein is CATSQGIYEQYF.

V and J are TRBV28 and TRBJ2-2; D is perhaps TRBD2 (5 bases). The CDR3 has 12 residues. Germline V gives CDR1 MDHEN, CDR2 SYDVKM. V lost 4 bases to trimming and J lost 6 bases, with 6 bases between them. The CDR3 bases are TGTGCCAGCAGTTACGGGGCCGGGGAGCTGTTTTTT. This encodes CASSYGAGELFF.

The chain carries TRBV6-1 and TRBJ1-1; no clear D gene. Trimming took 4 bases from V and 0 from J, leaving 9 bases between them. Germline V gene lookup returns CDR1 MNHNS and CDR2 SASEGT. The CDR3 runs to 14 residues. The CDR3 protein is CASSVGTLNTEAFF. For the CDR3, the DNA is TGTGCCAGCAGTGTGGGCACCCTGAACACTGAAGCTTTCTTT.

This CDR3 reads CASSLLAGREKLFF. The DNA of the CDR3 is TGTGCCAGCAGTTTACTCGCGGGTCGGGAAAAACTGTTTTTT. The V gene is TRBV27, the J gene TRBJ1-4; no definite D call. Germline values: CDR1 MNHEY, CDR2 SMNVEV (reference sequence). The CDR3 is 14 residues long. Trimming removed 2 bases from V and 8 bases from J, with 12 bases in between.

The chain couples TRBV27 to TRBJ2-7, with D perhaps matching TRBD1 (5 bases). The CDR3 is 13 amino acids. Germline assignment: CDR1 MNHEY and CDR2 SMNVEV (reference sequence). V was clipped by 5 bases and J by 5 bases, with 13 bases between them. CDR3 sequence: CASSETGFNEQYF. In DNA, the CDR3 is TGTGCCAGCAGTGAAACAGGTTTCAACGAGCAGTACTTC.

The chain carries TRBV7-9 and TRBJ2-7; tentatively, D is TRBD1 (6 bases). CDR1 SEHNR and CDR2 FQNEAQ come from the germline V gene (reference sequence). The CDR3 covers 12 residues. The ends were cut back, 6 bases at V and 6 bases at J, with 12 bases in the middle. The CDR3 DNA reads as TGTGCCAGCAGTTATACAGGGTCCGAGCAGTACTTC. It translates to CASSYTGSEQYF.

This clone was seen just once. This chain joins TRBV5-5 and TRBJ1-5; 11 bases agree with TRBD1. V gave up 0 bases and J gave up 9 bases; unmatched junction bases: 5. This CDR3 comprises 15 residues. In germline, CDR1 is SGHKS, CDR2 YYEKEE (reference sequence). CDR3 DNA: TGTGCCAGCAGCTTGGAGGGACAGGGGGTATGGCCCCAGCATTTT. The encoded protein is CASSLEGQGVWPQHF.

This chain joins TRBV29-1 and TRBJ2-3; 11 positions match TRBD2. With 5 bases clipped from V and 2 bases from J, the junction kept 6 bases outside the gene matches. This CDR3 spans 15 amino acids. Germline-derived CDR1 and CDR2 are SQVTM and ANQGSEA. In DNA form, the CDR3 reads TGCAGCGTTTGGGGACTAGCGGAGATCACAGATACGCAGTATTTT. Protein: CSVWGLAEITDTQYF.

The chain combines TRBV4-1 with TRBJ2-1; no firm D call. V lost 1 base and J lost 1, with 8 bases in between. CDR1 and CDR2 from the germline V gene are MGHRA and YSYEKL. CDR3 length: 15 amino acids. The CDR3 protein is CASSQVDHSYNEQFF. CDR3 DNA sequence: TGCGCCAGCAGCCAAGTCGACCATTCCTACAATGAGCAGTTCTTC.

The chain carries TRBV30 and TRBJ2-3; D is undetermined. V was pared by 3 bases and J by 1 base, with 14 bases between. CDR1 is GTSNPN and CDR2 is SVGIG in the germline V gene (reference sequence). The CDR3 loop spans 15 amino acids. DNA of the CDR3: TGTGCCTGGAGCCATCAGACCGAGGGCACAGATACGCAGTATTTT. This translates into CAWSHQTEGTDTQYF.

The chain carries TRBV11-2 and TRBJ2-1, with a tentative D call TRBD1 (5 bases). CDR3 length: 13 amino acids. Between the trimmed V and J ends, which lost 4 bases and 8 bases, there was a span of 12 bases. The germline V gene encodes CDR1 SGHAT and CDR2 FQNNGV. The CDR3 bases are TGTGCCAGCAGCTATGGCCGCAGGGATGAGCAGTTCTTC. Its translation is CASSYGRRDEQFF. Full variable domain (remainder filled in from reference TRBV11-2 and TRBJ2-1): EAGVAQSPRYKIIEKRQSVAFWCNPISGHATLYWYQQILGQGPKLLIQFQNNGVVDDSQLPKDRFSAERLKGVDSTLKIQPAKLEDSAVYLCASSYGRRDEQFFGPGTRLTVL.

The V and J genes are TRBV19 and TRBJ1-2, with 8 bases matching TRBD1. V lost 11 bases to trimming and J lost 5 bases; unmatched junction nucleotides: 10. The CDR3 sequence is 13 residues long. Per the germline V gene, CDR1 is LNHDA and CDR2 is SQIVND (reference sequence). CDR3 residues: CACSMTGEYGYTF. The DNA for the CDR3 is TGTGCCTGCTCCATGACAGGGGAATATGGCTACACCTTC.

V usage is TRBV7-2 and J usage is TRBJ1-1; D is perhaps TRBD1 (6 bases). The CDR3 runs 14 residues. V was pared by 4 bases and J by 4 bases, with 13 bases between. Germline V gene lookup returns CDR1 SGHTA and CDR2 FQGNSA. The CDR3 coding sequence is TGTGCCAGCAGCTCACAGGGTATCGGCACTGAAGCTTTCTTT. Protein sequence: CASSSQGIGTEAFF.

CDR3 nucleotides: TGTGCCAGCAGCCCAGAACAAGCTAGCACAGATACGCAGTATTTT. Amino acid sequence: CASSPEQASTDTQYF. The genes are TRBV7-2 and TRBJ2-3, with unresolved D. Germline CDR1 reads SGHTA; CDR2 reads FQGNSA. Trimming removed 5 bases from V and 0 bases from J, with 12 bases in between. The CDR3 has 15 residues.

The rearrangement uses TRBV10-3 and TRBJ2-2; 7 bases line up with TRBD1. The CDR3 is made up of 15 amino acids. The trim removed 4 bases at V and 0 bases at J, leaving 2 bases unmatched. The germline V gene encodes CDR1 ENHRY and CDR2 SYGVKD. CDR3 sequence: CAISAGGSNTGELFF. In DNA, the CDR3 is TGTGCCATCAGTGCAGGGGGTTCGAACACCGGGGAGCTGTTTTTT.

V and J are TRBV5-4 and TRBJ2-7, with D possibly being TRBD2 (5 bases). CDR3 length: 14 residues. V dropped 4 bases and J dropped 0 bases, with 11 bases sitting between them. Germline assignment: CDR1 SGHNT and CDR2 YYREEE (reference sequence). In DNA form, the CDR3 reads TGTGCCAGCAGCACCCGGGGTCTCTCCTACGAGCAGTACTTC. As protein: CASSTRGLSYEQYF.

The chain joins TRBV19 to TRBJ2-7, with 7 nucleotides matching TRBD2. Per germline, CDR1 LNHDA and CDR2 SQIVND (reference sequence). With V trimmed by 5 bases and J by 2 bases, 3 bases remained unmatched. The CDR3 loop spans 13 amino acids. The CDR3 protein is CASSLGTTYEQYF. CDR3 DNA: TGTGCCAGTAGTCTGGGGACTACCTACGAGCAGTACTTC.

The rearrangement uses TRBV4-3 and TRBJ2-7; 8 nucleotides agree with TRBD1. The germline V gene has CDR1 LGHNA and CDR2 YSLEER. The CDR3 covers 14 residues. The junction had 8 bases not matched to a gene; V was cut back by 5 bases and J by 5 bases. CDR3: CASSLDRVANEQYF. In nucleotides, the CDR3 is TGCGCCAGCAGCTTGGACAGGGTCGCAAACGAGCAGTACTTC.